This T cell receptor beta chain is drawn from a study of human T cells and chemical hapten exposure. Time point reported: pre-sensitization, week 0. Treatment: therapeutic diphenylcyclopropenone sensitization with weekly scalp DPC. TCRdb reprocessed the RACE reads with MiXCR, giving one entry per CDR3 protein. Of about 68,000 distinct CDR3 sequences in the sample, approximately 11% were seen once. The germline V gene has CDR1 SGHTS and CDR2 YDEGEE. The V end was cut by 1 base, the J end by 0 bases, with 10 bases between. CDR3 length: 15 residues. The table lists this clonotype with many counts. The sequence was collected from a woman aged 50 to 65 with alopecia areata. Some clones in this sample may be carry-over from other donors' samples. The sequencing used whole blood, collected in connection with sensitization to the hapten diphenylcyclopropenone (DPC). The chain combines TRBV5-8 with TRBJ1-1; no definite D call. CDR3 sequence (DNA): TGTGCCAGCAGCTTGTTTGAGCCTCTGAACACTGAAGCTTTCTTT. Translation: CASSLFEPLNTEAFF. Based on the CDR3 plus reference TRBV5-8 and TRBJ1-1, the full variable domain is EAGVTQSPTHLIKTRGQQATLRCSPISGHTSVYWYQQALGLGLQFLLWYDEGEERNRGNFPPRFSGRQFPNYSSELNVNALELEDSALYLCASSLFEPLNTEAFFGQGTRLTVV.